This T cell receptor beta chain appears in the sequencing data of a study of T cell changes during pregnancy in multiple sclerosis. This table comes from immunoSEQ multiplex PCR, and its TCRdb copy is limited to in-frame clones, with some not included. The sample has approximately 100,000 clones; approximately 94% are singletons. Germline CDR1 reads MDHEN; CDR2 reads SYDVKM. This CDR3 has 14 amino acids. V shed 4 bases and J 8 bases; nucleotides not matched to a gene: 9. This clonotype originated in a female donor with multiple sclerosis, enrolled in a pregnancy study. Sequencing used peripheral blood, obtained before pregnancy. The chain has TRBV28 and TRBJ2-5; TRBD1 matches 8 bases. The CDR3 DNA follows: TGTGCCAGCAGTTCGACAGGGGCCTACCGAACCCAGTACTTC. Translation gives CASSSTGAYRTQYF.